The 10 T cell receptor beta chains in this list originate from one sample, sequenced in a study of T cells in tuberculosis. Thawed, overnight-rested PBMC were stained with GMM-loaded CD1B tetramer, viability dye and anti-CD3, then sorted. C32 glucose monomycolate from Rhodococcus equi was loaded onto the CD1B tetramers. Profiling relied on immunoSEQ multiplex PCR, and the TCRdb table lists in-frame clones only, not all of them. Here the sample spans about 59,000 clones, under 90% being singletons. The sample consisted of CD1b-GMM tetramer-negative cells sorted from PBMCs. The receptors were gathered from an adult woman with latent tuberculosis.

This rearrangement joins TRBV25-1 to TRBJ2-7; tentatively, D is TRBD1 (6 bases). V lost 2 bases, J lost 6 bases, and 17 bases lay in between. The CDR3 extends over 15 amino acids. Germline-derived CDR1 and CDR2 are MGHDK and SYGVNS. CDR3 sequence: CASSERGSSRGEQYF. CDR3 nucleotides: TGTGCCAGCAGTGAACGAGGATCGAGCAGGGGCGAGCAGTACTTC.

V usage is TRBV27 and J usage is TRBJ2-3, with a possible D match to TRBD1 (6 bases). V was trimmed by 5 bases and J by 2 bases, leaving 11 bases between them. Germline V gene sequence: CDR1 MNHEY, CDR2 SMNVEV (reference sequence). The CDR3 length is 14 residues. This chain's CDR3 is CASSLRTVTDTQYF. Written as DNA, the CDR3 is TGTGCCAGCAGTCTCCGGACAGTCACAGATACGCAGTATTTT.

The CDR3 coding sequence is TGTGCCAGTAGTAGAGAAGCCTCCGGGACAGGGCGCAATGAGCAGTTCTTC. Amino acids: CASSREASGTGRNEQFF. The genes are TRBV19 and TRBJ2-1, with TRBD1 identical over 9 bases. The CDR3 has 17 amino acids. V lost 4 bases to trimming and J lost 6 bases; unmatched junction nucleotides: 13. From germline, CDR1 is LNHDA and CDR2 SQIVND (reference sequence).

The chain links TRBV30 to TRBJ1-1; TRBD1 might be the D (5 bases). With 8 bases removed from V and 1 base from J, the gap between germline ends came to 17 bases. CDR3 length: 14 amino acids. Germline CDR1 reads GTSNPN; CDR2 reads SVGIG (reference sequence). The CDR3 protein is CAGGTPGKNTEAFF. The CDR3 DNA sequence: TGTGCCGGAGGGACGCCGGGGAAGAACACTGAAGCTTTCTTT.

The gene calls are TRBV11-2 and TRBJ2-3; D perhaps matches TRBD2 (6 bases). CDR3 length: 15 residues. The germline V gene encodes CDR1 SGHAT and CDR2 FQNNGV. Between the trimmed V and J ends, which lost 5 bases and 1 base, there was a span of 13 bases. DNA of the CDR3: TGTGCCAGCAGCCAAAGACTAGGAGGCACAGATACGCAGTATTTT. Residues: CASSQRLGGTDTQYF.

The chain is built from TRBV10-3 and TRBJ1-2; TRBD1 is a possible D gene (6 bases). V lost 2 bases to trimming and J lost 8 bases, with 15 bases between them. The V gene's germline CDR1 is ENHRY and CDR2 SYGVKD. The CDR3 covers 14 residues. CDR3 nucleotide sequence: TGTGCCATCAGTGAGCAAAGGGGGATAAGGGGCTACACCTTC. Translation: CAISEQRGIRGYTF.

This clone was seen once. The chain recombines TRBV6-4 with TRBJ2-3, with TRBD2 matching 11 bases. Looked up from germline, CDR1 is MRHNA and CDR2 is SNTAGT. Germline trimming cut 0 bases from V and 1 base from J; bases unmatched to any gene: 3. CDR3 size: 17 residues. CDR3 sequence reads: CASSDSPGLAGTDTQYF. The CDR3 DNA sequence: TGTGCCAGCAGTGACTCTCCGGGACTAGCGGGCACAGATACGCAGTATTTT.

V gene TRBV16 combines with J gene TRBJ2-1; TRBD2 matches 8 bases. Germline CDR1 reads KGHSY; CDR2 reads FQNENV. The J segment lost 8 bases and the V segment lost 4 bases, leaving 16 bases of the junction unmatched. The CDR3 covers 17 residues. This CDR3 reads CASSPGRGRLAGDEQFF. CDR3 coding DNA: TGTGCCAGCAGCCCGGGGAGGGGTCGGCTAGCGGGCGATGAGCAGTTCTTC. Supplemented by reference TRBV16 and TRBJ2-1, the full variable domain reads GEEVAQTPKHLVRGEGQKAKLYCAPIKGHSYVFWYQQVLKNEFKFLISFQNENVFDETGMPKERFSAKCLPNSPCSLEIQATKLEDSAVYFCASSPGRGRLAGDEQFFGPGTRLTVL.

The J gene is TRBJ2-1, the V gene TRBV11-2; possibly TRBD2 for D (6 bases). The ends were cut back, 4 bases at V and 0 bases at J, with 16 bases in the middle. Germline-derived CDR1 and CDR2 are SGHAT and FQNNGV. This CDR3 has 17 amino acids. CDR3 sequence: CASSSGLWNSSYNEQFF. The CDR3, as DNA: TGTGCCAGCAGCTCGGGACTTTGGAATAGCTCCTACAATGAGCAGTTCTTC. The variable domain in full, completed from reference TRBV11-2 and TRBJ2-1, reads EAGVAQSPRYKIIEKRQSVAFWCNPISGHATLYWYQQILGQGPKLLIQFQNNGVVDDSQLPKDRFSAERLKGVDSTLKIQPAKLEDSAVYLCASSSGLWNSSYNEQFFGPGTRLTVL.

The V gene is TRBV7-6, the J gene TRBJ2-7, with TRBD2 matching over 15 bases. V shed 4 bases, J shed 2 bases, and the junction held 3 bases outside the gene matches. Germline-derived CDR1 and CDR2 are SGHVS and FNYEAQ. This CDR3 region has 16 residues. CDR3 in DNA: TGTGCCAGCAGCTCACGGACTAGCGGGAGGGCCTACGAGCAGTACTTC. It is translated as CASSSRTSGRAYEQYF.